This T cell receptor beta chain came from a study of blood T cells in healthy people across ages. This CDR3 is 14 amino acids long. CDR1 and CDR2 (germline): SGHDN, FVKESK. Trimming removed 0 bases at V and 6 bases at J, with 11 bases between. This clonotype turned up a few times. The second PCR ran about 6 to 11 cycles with a sample-barcoded 5' primer and J-beta primers. TCRdb reprocessed the 5' RACE reads via MiXCR and lists one record per CDR3 protein. The sample lists roughly 1,700,000 distinct CDR3 sequences, roughly 30% seen once, with roughly 8.2% in the top ten. Input material: blood. The clonotype comes from a young woman in good health. The genes are TRBV14 and TRBJ2-5; a possible D gene is TRBD2 (5 bases). Here the CDR3 DNA reads TGTGCCAGCAGCCAAGAGTCTAGCACGAAGACCCAGTACTTC. Its protein is CASSQESSTKTQYF.